These 12 T cell receptor beta chains were all obtained from the same sample, sequenced in a study of identical twins (dated by TCRdb to about 2016). Libraries were made using 5' RACE. Sequencing instrument: Illumina HiSeq 2000. Using fastp trimming at Q25 and MiXCR clonotype assembly, TCRdb reanalyzed the public sequencing data and kept in-frame beta chains. Every distinct CDR3 protein forms one entry, paired with its most common genes and DNA. Counted in this sample were approximately 620,000 distinct CDR3 sequences; under 9% of them appeared once. 0.8% to 1% of the sample goes to the ten largest clones. In addition, the sample was reused for a study of yellow fever vaccine responses in identical twins.

Sequenced sample: PBMCs. The receptors originated from a woman between 18 and 29 years old in good health.

The chain links TRBV5-1 to TRBJ1-1; the D is unclear. The CDR3 is 15 amino acids. V was clipped by 0 bases and J by 4 bases, with 13 bases between them. The germline V gene encodes CDR1 SGHRS and CDR2 YFSETQ. The chain's CDR3 is CASSLAGVGLTEAFF. In nucleotides, the CDR3 is TGCGCCAGCAGCTTGGCGGGAGTTGGCCTCACTGAAGCTTTCTTT.

This clonotype was observed a handful of times. The J gene is TRBJ2-7, the V gene TRBV5-1; 7 nucleotides align to TRBD1. The CDR3 is 15 residues long. The V gene end was trimmed by 2 bases and the J gene end by 7 bases; junction bases not matched to a gene: 12. Looked up from germline, CDR1 is SGHRS and CDR2 is YFSETQ. CDR3 in DNA: TGCGCCAGCAGCTTTAAAGGGGGCCCCCCGGGGGAGCAGTACTTC. This codes for CASSFKGGPPGEQYF.

The sample holds many counts of this clonotype. CDR3 bases: TGTGCCAGCAATCTACCAGGGGGAGGGACTGAAGCTTTCTTT. As protein: CASNLPGGGTEAFF. V and J are TRBV12-3 or TRBV12-4 and TRBJ1-1; 7 bases agree with TRBD1. This CDR3 has 14 amino acids. V was pared by 7 bases and J by 5 bases, with 10 bases of the junction left unmatched.

The sample holds a few counts of this clonotype. CDR3 amino acids: CASSYRTDPLIYEQYF. The CDR3 nucleotides read TGTGCCAGCAGTTACCGAACGGACCCTCTTATCTACGAGCAGTACTTC. The chain carries TRBV6-5 and TRBJ2-7; D unclear. Germline V CDR1 and CDR2: MNHEY, SVGAGI. V was clipped by 2 bases and J by 3 bases, with 17 bases between them. The CDR3 covers 16 residues.

The chain is built from TRBV10-1 and TRBJ1-4; D is ambiguous. Germline CDR1 reads WNHNN; CDR2 reads SYGVQD (reference sequence). The germline V and J ends were trimmed by 0 bases and 8 bases, with 10 bases remaining between them. The CDR3 runs 14 residues. The CDR3 loop reads CASSESIGDEKLFF. The CDR3 region has the DNA TGCGCCAGCAGTGAGTCGATAGGAGACGAAAAACTGTTTTTT.

This clonotype occurred a few times. The chain is built from TRBV3-1 and TRBJ2-1; possible D gene TRBD1, 5 bases. The CDR3 contains 14 residues. The germline gives CDR1 LGHDT, CDR2 YNNKEL (reference sequence). Trimming shortened V by 3 bases and J by 7 bases, and 13 bases separated the two germline ends. The CDR3 spells CASSHGSYRNEQFF. The CDR3 bases are TGTGCCAGCAGCCATGGGTCGTACAGGAATGAGCAGTTCTTC.

The chain recombines TRBV30 with TRBJ2-1; 7 nucleotides line up with TRBD2. J lost 1 base, V lost 5 bases, and 5 bases had no gene match. CDR3 length: 14 residues. Germline assignment: CDR1 GTSNPN and CDR2 SVGIG (reference sequence). Here the CDR3 reads CAWYSGESYNEQFF. For the CDR3, the DNA is TGTGCCTGGTACAGCGGGGAGTCCTACAATGAGCAGTTCTTC.

To note about this clonotype: A much larger clone lies one base from this, so it may be a read error. This chain links TRBV6-2 or TRBV6-3 with TRBJ2-7, with 8 nucleotides matching TRBD1. The CDR3 length is 14 residues. V trimming: 4 bases; J trimming: 3 bases; junction bases outside the gene matches: 5. In germline, CDR1 is MNHEY, CDR2 SVGEGT. The CDR3: CASSFRDRLYEQYF. The CDR3 DNA follows: TGTGCCAGCAGTTTCCGGGACAGGCTCTACGAGCAGTACTTC.

This clonotype was recorded at least ten times. The V and J genes are TRBV24-1 and TRBJ2-1, with D tentatively TRBD2 (5 bases). The V and J ends lost 1 base and 4 bases respectively, with 13 bases between them. Germline CDR1 reads KGHDR; CDR2 reads SFDVKD. The CDR3 loop spans 16 amino acids. CDR3 protein: CATSDFKSGSYNEQFF. The CDR3 coding sequence is TGTGCCACCAGTGATTTTAAATCGGGGTCTTACAATGAGCAGTTCTTC.

This clonotype occurred many times. V gene TRBV20-1 combines with J gene TRBJ1-5; D is possibly TRBD1 (5 bases). Germline V gene lookup returns CDR1 DFQATT and CDR2 SNEGSKA (reference sequence). V was shortened by 2 bases and J by 0 bases, with 8 bases between the two germline ends. The CDR3 totals 14 residues. The CDR3 nucleotides are TGCAGTGCTAGAATACAGGATAGCAATCAGCCCCAGCATTTT. Residues: CSARIQDSNQPQHF.

The V and J genes are TRBV2 and TRBJ2-7, with D uncertain. Germline loops: CDR1 SNHLY, CDR2 FYNNEI. The CDR3 runs to 14 residues. V was trimmed by 6 bases and J by 7 bases, leaving 19 bases between them. The CDR3 DNA follows: TGTGCCAGCAGGGCAGAAATTGAGGCGGAAGAGCAGTACTTC. It yields the protein CASRAEIEAEEQYF.

Many counts were recorded for this clonotype. The V and J genes are TRBV10-3 and TRBJ2-6, with 13 bases lining up with TRBD2. The germline V gene has CDR1 ENHRY and CDR2 SYGVKD. V trimming: 6 bases; J trimming: 1 base; junction bases outside the gene matches: 3. The CDR3 covers 17 residues. CDR3 sequence: CAISGLAGASGANVLTF. The CDR3 region has the DNA TGTGCCATCAGCGGACTAGCGGGAGCGTCTGGGGCCAACGTCCTGACTTTC.